The T cell receptor (beta chain) described here comes from a study of post-analysis software for immune sequencing data. Study information: Clinical courses comprised relapsing-remitting, secondary progressive and progressive-relapsing multiple sclerosis.

CDR1 and CDR2 from the germline V gene are SQVTM and ANQGSEA. CDR3 length: 14 residues. As regards this clonotype: Its antigen is as yet unknown.

Study-wide results and limits: Comparison of patients with controls showed about 5 TRBV segments more frequent in patients, TRBV5-6, TRBV5-1 and TRBV20-1 among them. Those with multiple sclerosis, the patient group, showed significantly lower normalized Chao1 diversity than controls. Strong co-clustering by F measure was seen for same-batch samples.

TCR beta cDNA libraries had unique molecular identifiers. Each sample of about 0.95 to 11 million input T cells yielded around 500,000 cDNA molecules, so each molecule approximated one T cell. TCRdb re-called the PCR reads with MiXCR, one entry per CDR3 protein. The sample shows some 370,000 distinct CDR3 sequences, about a third of them seen only once. The clonotype was recovered from a girl aged 5-17 years with multiple sclerosis. The rearrangement uses TRBV29-1 and TRBJ2-1; unclear D gene. The DNA end lines up better with TRBJ2-7; the J call may be wrong. Input material: blood. The CDR3 reads CSVEGMNGYNEQYF. DNA for the CDR3: TGCAGCGTTGAAGGGATGAACGGATACAATGAGCAGTACTTC.